The 14 T cell receptor beta chains in this list originate from one sample, sequenced in a study of cytomegalovirus exposure and HLA in healthy donors. Primers: 60 Vbeta forward and 13 Jbeta reverse. Produced via immunoSEQ multiplex PCR; TCRdb's table is partial and in-frame only. The data contain more than 85,000 clones, 69% of them singletons. Sequencing was carried out using PBMCs. The receptor source for this set is a female donor in good health and CMV-seronegative.

The chain couples TRBV11-3 to TRBJ1-1, with TRBD1 identical over 7 bases. Trimming took 5 bases from V and 0 from J; bases not matched to a gene: 15. There are 18 residues in the CDR3. Germline-derived CDR1 and CDR2 are SGHNT and YENEEA. The CDR3 region is CASSPPGGDSIMNTEAFF. CDR3 in DNA: TGTGCCAGCAGCCCCCCGGGGGGGGACAGTATAATGAACACTGAAGCTTTCTTT.

The sample holds one count of this clone. The gene calls are TRBV18 and TRBJ1-1; TRBD1 might be the D (5 bases). CDR1 and CDR2 from the germline V gene are KGHSH and LQKENI. V was shortened by 3 bases and J by 5 bases, with 13 bases between the two germline ends. CDR3 length: 14 residues. The CDR3 DNA sequence: TGTGCCAGCTCACCGAGTCGACAGACAACTGAAGCTTTCTTT. It translates to CASSPSRQTTEAFF.

The chain links TRBV27 to TRBJ2-7, with 10 bases identical to TRBD2. CDR3 length equals 16 residues. Per the germline V gene, CDR1 is MNHEY and CDR2 is SMNVEV (reference sequence). V shed 6 bases and J 3 bases; nucleotides not matched to a gene: 11. Written as DNA, the CDR3 is TGTGCCAGCAGCCCTATAGCGGGGGGATACTTCTACGAGCAGTACTTC. Its translation: CASSPIAGGYFYEQYF.

This chain joins TRBV30 and TRBJ2-7, with D perhaps TRBD1 (6 bases). Germline-derived CDR1 and CDR2 are GTSNPN and SVGIG (reference sequence). V lost 3 bases, J lost 8 bases, and 20 bases lay in between. The CDR3 length is 14 residues. CDR3: CAWSPGQQPTQQYF. As DNA, the CDR3 is TGTGCCTGGAGCCCCGGACAGCAACCTACTCAGCAGTACTTC.

The V gene is TRBV4-3, the J gene TRBJ1-1; a weak D match, TRBD1 (5 bases). The CDR3 is 15 residues long. V gave up 1 base and J gave up 1 base, with 10 bases separating them. Germline V gene sequence: CDR1 LGHNA, CDR2 YSLEER. The CDR3 spells CASSQGYGGNTEAFF. The CDR3 coding sequence is TGCGCCAGCAGCCAAGGGTACGGGGGGAACACTGAAGCTTTCTTT.

The rearrangement links TRBV30 to TRBJ2-7, with 10 nucleotides matching TRBD2. Unmatched junction bases numbered 10, after V lost 1 base and J lost 13 bases. Germline lookup yields CDR1 GTSNPN and CDR2 SVGIG (reference sequence). This CDR3 is 13 amino acids long. CDR3 protein: CAWSAEIAGGRYF. The CDR3 nucleotides read TGTGCCTGGAGTGCAGAGATAGCGGGGGGACGTTACTTC. Full variable domain (remainder filled in from reference TRBV30 and TRBJ2-7): SQTIHQWPATLVQPVGSPLSLECTVEGTSNPNLYWYRQAAGRGLQLLFYSVGIGQISSEVPQNLSASRPQDRQFILSSKKLLLSDSGFYLCAWSAEIAGGRYFGPGTRLTVT.

The V gene is TRBV7-9, the J gene TRBJ1-3; 8 bases map to TRBD1. The CDR3 has 15 amino acids. The trim removed 5 bases at V and 1 base at J, leaving 4 bases unmatched. CDR1 and CDR2 (germline): SEHNR, FQNEAQ (reference sequence). The CDR3 nucleotides read TGTGCCAGCAGCCCCTGGGACAGGTCTGGAAACACCATATATTTT. The encoded protein is CASSPWDRSGNTIYF.

This clone appeared a few times. The chain links TRBV27 to TRBJ1-1, with 7 nucleotides matching TRBD1. There are 15 residues in the CDR3. CDR1 is MNHEY and CDR2 is SMNVEV in the germline V gene (reference sequence). The V and J ends lost 4 bases and 1 base, in that order; junction bases with no gene match: 6. CDR3 protein: CASSSRTGRNTEAFF. For the CDR3, the DNA is TGTGCCAGCAGTTCTCGGACAGGTAGGAACACTGAAGCTTTCTTT.

This chain's CDR3 is CASSGASVGANVLTF. The CDR3 nucleotides are TGTGCCAGCAGTGGGGCTAGCGTTGGGGCCAACGTCCTGACTTTC. This chain connects TRBV2 to TRBJ2-6; a weak D match, TRBD2 (6 bases). V lost 4 bases, J lost 3 bases, and 10 bases lay in between. In germline, CDR1 is SNHLY, CDR2 FYNNEI. This CDR3 comprises 15 residues.

V usage is TRBV29-1 and J usage is TRBJ1-1, with 12 bases that match TRBD1. V trimming: 6 bases; J trimming: 9 bases; junction bases outside the gene matches: 5. The CDR3 loop spans 12 amino acids. Per germline, CDR1 SQVTM and CDR2 ANQGSEA. DNA of the CDR3: TGCAGCGTCATGGGGACAGGGGGCCAAGCTTTCTTT. Its protein is CSVMGTGGQAFF.

This clone occurred a few times. V is TRBV15 and J is TRBJ2-3; D unresolved. The CDR3 has 15 residues. The V end was cut by 4 bases, the J end by 2 bases, with 13 bases between. CDR1 LNHNV and CDR2 YYDKDF come from the germline V gene (reference sequence). The CDR3 sequence is CATSMGLLSTDTQYF. The CDR3 DNA follows: TGTGCCACCAGCATGGGCCTCCTCTCCACAGATACGCAGTATTTT.

The chain couples TRBV28 to TRBJ2-7, with D perhaps TRBD2 (6 bases). V was trimmed by 2 bases and J by 3 bases, leaving 14 bases between them. Germline V gene data show CDR1 as MDHEN and CDR2 as SYDVKM. CDR3 length: 15 residues. Here the CDR3 DNA reads TGTGCCAGCAGTTTACAACGCGGGACCCACTACGAGCAGTACTTC. Translation: CASSLQRGTHYEQYF.

This clone was found once. V usage is TRBV11-2 and J usage is TRBJ2-7, with D possibly being TRBD1 (6 bases). CDR3 length: 18 amino acids. V was shortened by 2 bases and J by 5 bases, with 25 bases between the two germline ends. Germline V gives CDR1 SGHAT, CDR2 FQNNGV. CDR3 sequence reads: CASSLNFLAGDFFHEQYF. CDR3 in DNA: TGTGCCAGCAGCTTAAATTTCTTGGCAGGGGATTTTTTCCACGAGCAGTACTTC.

This chain links TRBV19 with TRBJ1-2, with TRBD1 matching 7 bases. V gave up 10 bases and J gave up 2 bases; unmatched junction bases: 7. The V gene's germline CDR1 is LNHDA and CDR2 SQIVND (reference sequence). This CDR3 comprises 13 residues. In DNA, the CDR3 is TGTGCCACCAGATTGGACAGGAACTATGGCTACACCTTC. As protein: CATRLDRNYGYTF.